The 28 T cell receptor beta chains listed next were all sequenced from one sample in a study of blood T cell repertoires in COVID-19. Profiling relied on immunoSEQ multiplex PCR, and the TCRdb table lists in-frame clones only, not all of them. The sample carries 90,000 to 100,000 clones, more than 65% recorded once. Sequencing was done on a sample of peripheral blood. These receptors all come from a man in his sixties with acute or convalescent COVID-19.

The rearrangement uses TRBV5-4 and TRBJ1-2; D is uncertain. The V gene lost 4 bases and the J gene lost 2 bases, with 12 bases spanning the gap. Germline V gives CDR1 SGHNT, CDR2 YYREEE (reference sequence). The CDR3 runs 14 residues. The CDR3 sequence: CASSLDRRNYGYTF. CDR3 DNA: TGTGCCAGCAGCCTCGATCGCCGGAACTATGGCTACACCTTC.

This sequence joins TRBV18 and TRBJ1-4; 9 positions match TRBD1. Germline loops: CDR1 KGHSH, CDR2 LQKENI. The CDR3 has 14 amino acids. Germline trimming cut 6 bases from V and 8 bases from J; bases unmatched to any gene: 7. CDR3 protein: CASSPGQGPEKLFF. DNA for the CDR3: TGTGCCAGCTCTCCGGGACAGGGACCCGAAAAACTGTTTTTT.

This clone occurred a few times. The chain has TRBV19 and TRBJ1-2, with D possibly TRBD1 on 6 matching bases. The CDR3 has 15 residues. Deletions cut 3 bases from V and 4 bases from J, with 15 bases between. The germline V gene encodes CDR1 LNHDA and CDR2 SQIVND (reference sequence). The CDR3 nucleotides are TGTGCCAGTAGTATCGGCTCGGACAGACCCTATGGCTACACCTTC. Encoded protein: CASSIGSDRPYGYTF.

The chain carries TRBV7-3 and TRBJ2-3, with 10 bases fitting TRBD2. Trimming took 2 bases from V and 3 from J; bases not matched to a gene: 14. Germline V gene lookup returns CDR1 SGHTA and CDR2 FQGTGA. This CDR3 region has 19 residues. The CDR3 sequence is CASSLRAAGGQLGTDTQYF. Written as DNA, the CDR3 is TGTGCCAGCAGCTTACGTGCAGCGGGGGGGCAATTAGGGACAGATACGCAGTATTTT.

The J gene is TRBJ1-1, the V gene TRBV6-2 or TRBV6-3; D not resolved. The CDR3 consists of 12 residues. Germline V gene data show CDR1 as MNHEY and CDR2 as SVGEGT. Trimming took off 0 bases at V and 8 bases at J, with 7 bases between the two ends. CDR3 loop: CASSYSRGEAFF. In nucleotides, the CDR3 is TGTGCCAGCAGTTACTCACGAGGAGAAGCTTTCTTT.

This chain joins TRBV7-9 and TRBJ1-1, with a tentative D call TRBD1 (6 bases). The CDR3 is made up of 14 amino acids. Trimming cost V 1 base and J 1 base, with 7 bases left between them. Germline V gene lookup returns CDR1 SEHNR and CDR2 FQNEAQ (reference sequence). The CDR3: CASSLGGQNTEAFF. CDR3 DNA: TGTGCCAGCAGCTTAGGGGGACAGAACACTGAAGCTTTCTTT.

The chain recombines TRBV10-3 with TRBJ1-5, with unresolved D. There are 17 residues in the CDR3. In germline, CDR1 is ENHRY, CDR2 SYGVKD. The V end lost 0 bases, the J end lost 5 bases, and 17 bases lay between the germline ends. For the CDR3, the DNA is TGTGCCATCAGTGAGTCAGGCACAGATAATTATTATCAGCCCCAGCATTTT. As protein: CAISESGTDNYYQPQHF.

The chain joins TRBV10-3 to TRBJ2-7, with D tentatively TRBD1 (6 bases). This CDR3 comprises 14 residues. Trimming cost V 6 bases and J 2 bases, with 14 bases left between them. Germline V gene lookup returns CDR1 ENHRY and CDR2 SYGVKD. The CDR3 loop reads CAIRQDRATYEQYF. The CDR3 DNA is TGTGCCATCAGACAGGACAGAGCAACCTACGAGCAGTACTTC.

The V call is TRBV2, the J call TRBJ2-6; D is undetermined. Germline lookup yields CDR1 SNHLY and CDR2 FYNNEI. There are 14 residues in the CDR3. V was cut by 2 bases and J by 0 bases, with 2 bases left in between. The CDR3 nucleotides are TGTGCCAGCAGTGAACTCTCTGGGGCCAACGTCCTGACTTTC. It codes for CASSELSGANVLTF.

The chain uses TRBV4-1 and TRBJ1-3; D uncertain. The CDR3 consists of 12 residues. Between the trimmed V and J ends, which lost 4 bases and 4 bases, there was a span of 5 bases. Germline V gives CDR1 MGHRA, CDR2 YSYEKL. In DNA, the CDR3 is TGCGCCAGCAGCCGCGAGGGAAACACCATATATTTT. Protein: CASSREGNTIYF.

J is TRBJ2-5 and V is TRBV24-1, with D possibly matching TRBD1 (6 bases). The CDR3 totals 16 residues. Trimming removed 4 bases at V and 4 bases at J, with 18 bases between. CDR1 is KGHDR, CDR2 SFDVKD, per germline. The CDR3 nucleotides are TGTGCCACCAGTGACTCTGACAGGATTGGAGGAGAGACCCAGTACTTC. Translating it yields CATSDSDRIGGETQYF.

This chain uses TRBV29-1 with TRBJ1-3, with D possibly being TRBD1 (5 bases). With 3 bases removed from V and 0 bases from J, the gap between germline ends came to 9 bases. The CDR3 loop spans 14 amino acids. Germline assignment: CDR1 SQVTM and CDR2 ANQGSEA. CDR3 bases: TGCAGCGTTGAGGACACCAACTCTGGAAACACCATATATTTT. Protein product: CSVEDTNSGNTIYF.

The V call is TRBV9, the J call TRBJ2-1; the D is unclear. Germline V gene lookup returns CDR1 SGDLS and CDR2 YYNGEE. The CDR3 length is 14 residues. The ends were cut back, 0 bases at V and 4 bases at J, with 8 bases in the middle. The chain's CDR3 is CASSVDSTYNEQFF. In DNA form, the CDR3 reads TGTGCCAGCAGCGTAGATTCGACTTACAATGAGCAGTTCTTC.

The V gene is TRBV6-1, the J gene TRBJ2-7; no clear D. The CDR3 runs to 13 residues. Germline-derived CDR1 and CDR2 are MNHNS and SASEGT. V was pared by 2 bases and J by 2 bases, with 7 bases between. The CDR3 DNA sequence: TGTGCCAGCAGTGAAACGGCGGCCTACGAGCAGTACTTC. Its protein is CASSETAAYEQYF.

CDR3 nucleotides: TGTGCCAGCGGCAGGGGTAATTCACCCCTCCACTTT. The encoded protein is CASGRGNSPLHF. V and J are TRBV12-3 or TRBV12-4 and TRBJ1-6, with D perhaps matching TRBD1 (6 bases). This CDR3 is built from 12 residues. Trimming stripped 8 bases from V and 6 bases from J, with 8 bases between.

This clone was seen only a few times. Other DNA sequences in this sample translate to the same CDR3. The CDR3 loop is CASSPGTYEQYF. The CDR3 nucleotides read TGTGCCAGCAGCCCGGGAACCTACGAGCAGTACTTC. This chain uses TRBV7-9 with TRBJ2-7; a possible D gene is TRBD2 (5 bases). The CDR3 loop spans 12 amino acids. The germline V gene has CDR1 SEHNR and CDR2 FQNEAQ (reference sequence). V was cut by 5 bases and J by 2 bases, with 7 bases left in between.

There are a few counts of this clone. The genes are TRBV9 and TRBJ2-1; D not certain. CDR1 is SGDLS and CDR2 is YYNGEE in the germline V gene. Trimming took off 0 bases at V and 5 bases at J, with 9 bases between the two ends. The CDR3 runs 14 residues. The CDR3 here is CASSVAWANNEQFF. In DNA form, the CDR3 reads TGTGCCAGCAGCGTAGCTTGGGCTAACAATGAGCAGTTCTTC.

This clone came up once. This chain connects TRBV21-1 to TRBJ1-6; TRBD1 was called by the table and not checked on the DNA. TRBV21-1 is given as a pseudogene. The CDR3 is 14 amino acids. The CDR3 region has the DNA TGTGCCAGTTCGACAGGACCGAATAATTCACCCCTCCACTTT. Its protein product is CASSTGPNNSPLHF.

V gene TRBV2 combines with J gene TRBJ2-3, with D possibly being TRBD2 (5 bases). Trimming cost V 6 bases and J 4 bases, with 23 bases left between them. The CDR3 loop spans 17 amino acids. Germline V gene data show CDR1 as SNHLY and CDR2 as FYNNEI. The CDR3 reads CASRPLPAGLGADTQYF. CDR3 in DNA: TGTGCCAGCAGGCCCCTCCCGGCGGGTTTGGGCGCAGATACGCAGTATTTT.

V is TRBV7-6 and J is TRBJ1-1, with 8 nucleotides matching TRBD1. CDR3 size: 13 residues. Germline assignment: CDR1 SGHVS and CDR2 FNYEAQ. Germline trimming cut 5 bases from V and 5 bases from J; bases unmatched to any gene: 4. The CDR3 loop is CASSLQGGTEAFF. The CDR3 DNA reads as TGTGCCAGCAGCCTACAGGGGGGGACTGAAGCTTTCTTT.

The rearrangement links TRBV27 to TRBJ2-1; the D gene is possibly TRBD1 (6 bases). The V end was cut by 2 bases, the J end by 4 bases, with 12 bases between. Germline values: CDR1 MNHEY, CDR2 SMNVEV (reference sequence). There are 15 residues in the CDR3. The chain's CDR3 is CASSLLGQGYNEQFF. CDR3 DNA: TGTGCCAGCAGTTTACTGGGGCAGGGGTACAATGAGCAGTTCTTC.

This clone was observed once. V usage is TRBV7-8 and J usage is TRBJ1-2; 7 nucleotides agree with TRBD1. The CDR3 is made up of 16 amino acids. The ends lost 6 bases at V and 0 bases at J; junction bases unmatched: 10. Germline V gene sequence: CDR1 SGHVS, CDR2 FQNEAQ. CDR3 loop: CASRLDPGQTNYGYTF. Here the CDR3 DNA reads TGTGCCAGCAGACTAGACCCGGGACAGACTAACTATGGCTACACCTTC.

V and J are TRBV4-2 and TRBJ1-2; D gene uncertain. Germline-derived CDR1 and CDR2 are LGHNA and YNFKEQ. The CDR3 runs to 14 residues. Trimming took 3 bases from V and 3 from J, leaving 11 bases between them. CDR3 in DNA: TGTGCCAGCAGCCAGGAGGGTGGCGACTATGGCTACACCTTC. It translates to CASSQEGGDYGYTF.

The chain couples TRBV24-1 to TRBJ1-5; tentative D call: TRBD1 (6 bases). Germline V gives CDR1 KGHDR, CDR2 SFDVKD. The V gene lost 3 bases and the J gene lost 3 bases, with 11 bases spanning the gap. CDR3 length equals 15 residues. The CDR3 coding sequence is TGTGCCACCAGTGATACCGGGACACCCAATCAGCCCCAGCATTTT. It specifies CATSDTGTPNQPQHF.

The table lists this clone with a count of one. The germline gene is not matched at one end of the junction; a read error may be the cause. The chain has TRBV12-5 and TRBJ1-3, with D maybe TRBD1 (6 bases). The CDR3 runs 20 residues. Germline CDR1 and CDR2: LGHNT and FRNRAP. CDR3 nucleotides: TGTGGTAGTGGTTTGGTATGGTTAATGTCAGGGGTCCACTCTGGAAACACCATATATTTT. Translating it yields CGSGLVWLMSGVHSGNTIYF.

The genes are TRBV29-1 and TRBJ2-2; TRBD1 matches 7 bases. Germline trimming cut 7 bases from V and 1 base from J; bases unmatched to any gene: 0. Germline V gene sequence: CDR1 SQVTM, CDR2 ANQGSEA. The CDR3 loop spans 12 amino acids. CDR3: CSGQGNTGELFF. As DNA, the CDR3 is TGCAGCGGACAGGGGAACACCGGGGAGCTGTTTTTT.

This rearrangement joins TRBV7-3 to TRBJ2-1, with D possibly being TRBD2 (5 bases). Germline assignment: CDR1 SGHTA and CDR2 FQGTGA. V was trimmed by 6 bases and J by 0 bases, leaving 12 bases between them. This CDR3 spans 15 amino acids. The DNA for the CDR3 is TGTGCCAGCAGTTCTACGGGGAGCTCCTACAATGAGCAGTTCTTC. It translates to CASSSTGSSYNEQFF.

V usage is TRBV18 and J usage is TRBJ1-2, with D maybe TRBD1 (5 bases). Between the trimmed V and J ends, which lost 3 bases and 0 bases, there was a span of 23 bases. In germline, CDR1 is KGHSH, CDR2 LQKENI. This CDR3 is 19 amino acids long. The CDR3 coding sequence is TGTGCCAGCTCACCTTTTGAAGGGGATACGACCGCGACTAACTATGGCTACACCTTC. Translated: CASSPFEGDTTATNYGYTF. Supplemented by reference TRBV18 and TRBJ1-2, the full variable domain reads NAGVMQNPRHLVRRRGQEARLRCSPMKGHSHVYWYRQLPEEGLKFMVYLQKENIIDESGMPKERFSAEFPKEGPSILRIQQVVRGDSAAYFCASSPFEGDTTATNYGYTFGSGTRLTVV.